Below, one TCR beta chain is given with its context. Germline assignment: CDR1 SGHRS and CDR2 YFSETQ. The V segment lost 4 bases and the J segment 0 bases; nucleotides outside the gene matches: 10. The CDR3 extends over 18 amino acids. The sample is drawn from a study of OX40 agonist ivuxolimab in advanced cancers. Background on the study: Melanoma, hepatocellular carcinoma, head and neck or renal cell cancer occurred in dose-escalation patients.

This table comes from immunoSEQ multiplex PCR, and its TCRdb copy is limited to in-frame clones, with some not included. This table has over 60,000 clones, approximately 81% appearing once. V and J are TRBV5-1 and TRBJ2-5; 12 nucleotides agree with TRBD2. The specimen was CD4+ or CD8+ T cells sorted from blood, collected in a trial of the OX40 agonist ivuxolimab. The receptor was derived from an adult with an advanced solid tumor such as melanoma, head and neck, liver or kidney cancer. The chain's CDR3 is CASSHGLAGTKYQETQYF. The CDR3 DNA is TGCGCCAGCAGCCACGGACTAGCGGGGACCAAGTACCAAGAGACCCAGTACTTC.